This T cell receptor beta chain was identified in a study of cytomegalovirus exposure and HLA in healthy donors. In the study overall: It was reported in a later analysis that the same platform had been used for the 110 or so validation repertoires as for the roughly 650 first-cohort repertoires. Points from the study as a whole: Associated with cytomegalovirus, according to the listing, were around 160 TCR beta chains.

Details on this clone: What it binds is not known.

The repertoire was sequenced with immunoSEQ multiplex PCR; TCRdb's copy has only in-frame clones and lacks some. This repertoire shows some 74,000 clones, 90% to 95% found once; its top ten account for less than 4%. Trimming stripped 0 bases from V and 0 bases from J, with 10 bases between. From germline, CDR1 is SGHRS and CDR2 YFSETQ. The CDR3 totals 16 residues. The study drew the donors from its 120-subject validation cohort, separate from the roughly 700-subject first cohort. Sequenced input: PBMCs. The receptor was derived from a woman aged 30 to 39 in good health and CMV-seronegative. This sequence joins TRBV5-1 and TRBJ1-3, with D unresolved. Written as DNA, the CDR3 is TGCGCCAGCAGCTTGGTCGCGGACTACTCTGGAAACACCATATATTTT. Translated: CASSLVADYSGNTIYF.